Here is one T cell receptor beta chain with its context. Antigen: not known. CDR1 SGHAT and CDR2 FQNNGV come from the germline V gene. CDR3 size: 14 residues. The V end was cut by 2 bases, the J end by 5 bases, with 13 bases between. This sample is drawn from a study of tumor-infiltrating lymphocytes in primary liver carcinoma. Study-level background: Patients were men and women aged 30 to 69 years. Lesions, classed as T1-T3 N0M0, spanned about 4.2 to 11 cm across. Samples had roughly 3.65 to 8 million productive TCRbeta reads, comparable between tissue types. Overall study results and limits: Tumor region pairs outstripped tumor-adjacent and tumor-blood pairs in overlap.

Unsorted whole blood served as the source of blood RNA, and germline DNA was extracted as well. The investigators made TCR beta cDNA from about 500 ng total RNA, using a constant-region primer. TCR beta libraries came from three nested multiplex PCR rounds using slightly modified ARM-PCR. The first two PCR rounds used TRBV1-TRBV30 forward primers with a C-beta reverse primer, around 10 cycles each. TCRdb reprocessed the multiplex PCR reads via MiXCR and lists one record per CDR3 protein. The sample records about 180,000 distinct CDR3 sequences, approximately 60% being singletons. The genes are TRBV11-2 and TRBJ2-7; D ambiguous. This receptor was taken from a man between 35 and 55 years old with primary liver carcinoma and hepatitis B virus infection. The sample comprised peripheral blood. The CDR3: CASSLMDGAHEQYF. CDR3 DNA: TGTGCCAGCAGCTTAATGGACGGAGCTCACGAGCAGTACTTC.